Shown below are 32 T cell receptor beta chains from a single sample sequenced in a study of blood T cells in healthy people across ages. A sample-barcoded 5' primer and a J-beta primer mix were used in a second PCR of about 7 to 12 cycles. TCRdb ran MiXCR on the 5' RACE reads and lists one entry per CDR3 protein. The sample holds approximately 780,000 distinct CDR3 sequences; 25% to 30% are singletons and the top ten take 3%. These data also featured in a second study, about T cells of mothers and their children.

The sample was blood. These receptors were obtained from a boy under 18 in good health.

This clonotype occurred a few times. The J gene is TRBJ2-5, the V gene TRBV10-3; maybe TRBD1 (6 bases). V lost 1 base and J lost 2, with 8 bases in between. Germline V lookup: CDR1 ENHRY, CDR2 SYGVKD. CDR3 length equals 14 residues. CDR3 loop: CAISEFGTQETQYF. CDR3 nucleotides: TGTGCCATCAGTGAGTTCGGGACACAAGAGACCCAGTACTTC.

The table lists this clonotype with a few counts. For the CDR3, the DNA is TGCAGTGCTAGATCGCCTCCGGGACAGGGGGATGGCTACACCTTC. As protein: CSARSPPGQGDGYTF. This chain uses TRBV20-1 with TRBJ1-2; 11 bases align to TRBD1. The trim removed 2 bases at V and 6 bases at J, leaving 8 bases unmatched. Germline loops: CDR1 DFQATT, CDR2 SNEGSKA (reference sequence). The CDR3 spans 15 residues.

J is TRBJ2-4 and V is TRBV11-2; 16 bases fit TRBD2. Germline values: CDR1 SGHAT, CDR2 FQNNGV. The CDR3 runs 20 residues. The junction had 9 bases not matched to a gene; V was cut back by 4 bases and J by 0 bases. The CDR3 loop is CASSSTGTSGGAGAKNIQYF. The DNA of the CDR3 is TGTGCCAGCAGCTCGACCGGGACTAGCGGGGGGGCTGGAGCCAAAAACATTCAGTACTTC.

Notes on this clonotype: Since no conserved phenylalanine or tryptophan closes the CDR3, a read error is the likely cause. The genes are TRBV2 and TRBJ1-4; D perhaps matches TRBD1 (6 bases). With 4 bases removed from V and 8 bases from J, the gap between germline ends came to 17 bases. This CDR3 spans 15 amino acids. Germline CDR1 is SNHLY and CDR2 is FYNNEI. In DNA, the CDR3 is TGTGCCAGCAGTGGCCGGGACACAAACGGGGAAAAACTGTTTTCT. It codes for CASSGRDTNGEKLFS.

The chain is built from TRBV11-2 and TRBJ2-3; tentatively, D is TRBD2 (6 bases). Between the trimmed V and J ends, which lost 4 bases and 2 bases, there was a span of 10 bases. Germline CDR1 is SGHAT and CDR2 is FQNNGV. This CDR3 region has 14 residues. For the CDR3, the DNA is TGTGCCAGCAGCTCCCCGGGAGCCACAGATACGCAGTATTTT. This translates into CASSSPGATDTQYF.

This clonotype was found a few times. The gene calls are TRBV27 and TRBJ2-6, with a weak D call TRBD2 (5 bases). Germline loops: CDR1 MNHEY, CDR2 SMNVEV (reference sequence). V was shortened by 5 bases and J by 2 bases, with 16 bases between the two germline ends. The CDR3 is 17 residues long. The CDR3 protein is CASSVFGLRAGANVLTF. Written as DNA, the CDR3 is TGTGCCAGCAGTGTATTTGGGCTGAGGGCTGGGGCCAACGTCCTGACTTTC.

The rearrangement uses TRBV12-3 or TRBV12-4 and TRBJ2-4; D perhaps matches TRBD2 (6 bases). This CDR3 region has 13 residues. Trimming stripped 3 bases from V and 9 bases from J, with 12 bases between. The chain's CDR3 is CASSLEAGTIQYF. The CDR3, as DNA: TGTGCCAGCAGTTTGGAGGCGGGGACCATTCAGTACTTC.

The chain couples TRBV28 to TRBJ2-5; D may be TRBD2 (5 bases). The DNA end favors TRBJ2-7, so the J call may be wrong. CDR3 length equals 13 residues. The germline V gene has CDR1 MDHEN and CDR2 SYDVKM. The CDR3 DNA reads TGTGCCAGCAACGGCGGGCTCTCCTACGAGCAGTACTTC. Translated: CASNGGLSYEQYF.

CDR3 nucleotide sequence: TGTGCCAGCAGCTTAAGGTCCGGGGGCAATGGCTACACCTTC. Translated: CASSLRSGGNGYTF. The chain joins TRBV7-6 to TRBJ1-2; perhaps TRBD1 as D (6 bases). The CDR3 sequence is 14 residues long. Germline-derived CDR1 and CDR2 are SGHVS and FNYEAQ. V gave up 2 bases and J gave up 6 bases, with 13 bases separating them.

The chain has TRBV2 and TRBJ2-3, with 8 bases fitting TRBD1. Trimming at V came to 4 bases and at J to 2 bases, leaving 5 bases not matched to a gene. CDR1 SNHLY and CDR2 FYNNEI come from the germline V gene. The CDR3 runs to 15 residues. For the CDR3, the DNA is TGTGCCAGCAGTGTCCGGGACAGGACCACAGATACGCAGTATTTT. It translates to CASSVRDRTTDTQYF.

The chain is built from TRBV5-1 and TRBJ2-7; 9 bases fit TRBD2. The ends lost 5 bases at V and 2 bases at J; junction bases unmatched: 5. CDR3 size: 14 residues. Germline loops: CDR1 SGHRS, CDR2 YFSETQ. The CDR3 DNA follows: TGCGCCAGCAGGGTTAGCGGGGGTCCCTACGAGCAGTACTTC. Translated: CASRVSGGPYEQYF.

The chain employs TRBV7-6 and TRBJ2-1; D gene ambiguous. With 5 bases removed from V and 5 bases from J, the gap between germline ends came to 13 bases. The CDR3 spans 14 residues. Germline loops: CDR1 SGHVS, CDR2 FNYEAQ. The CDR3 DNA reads TGTGCCAGCAGCGCGATGGACCAAAACAATGAGCAGTTCTTC. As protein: CASSAMDQNNEQFF. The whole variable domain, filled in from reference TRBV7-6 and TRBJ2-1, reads GAGVSQSPRYKVTKRGQDVALRCDPISGHVSLYWYRQALGQGPEFLTYFNYEAQQDKSGLPNDRFSAERPEGSISTLTIQRTEQRDSAMYRCASSAMDQNNEQFFGPGTRLTVL.

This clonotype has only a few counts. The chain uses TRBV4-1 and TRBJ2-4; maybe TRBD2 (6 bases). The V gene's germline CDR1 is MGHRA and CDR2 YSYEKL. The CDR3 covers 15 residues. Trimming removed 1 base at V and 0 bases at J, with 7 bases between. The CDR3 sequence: CASSQVGLAKNIQYF. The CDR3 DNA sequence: TGCGCCAGCAGCCAAGTGGGACTAGCCAAAAACATTCAGTACTTC.

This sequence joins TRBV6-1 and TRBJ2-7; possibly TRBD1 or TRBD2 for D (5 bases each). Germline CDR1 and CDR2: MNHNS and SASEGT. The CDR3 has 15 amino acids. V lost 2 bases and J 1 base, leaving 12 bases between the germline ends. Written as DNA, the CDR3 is TGTGCCAGCAGTGAATGGGGGACGGCGTCCTACGAGCAGTACTTC. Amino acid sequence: CASSEWGTASYEQYF.

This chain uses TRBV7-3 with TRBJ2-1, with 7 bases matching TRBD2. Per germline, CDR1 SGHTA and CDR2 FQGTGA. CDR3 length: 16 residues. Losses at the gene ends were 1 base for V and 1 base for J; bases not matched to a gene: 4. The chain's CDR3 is CASSLRLAESYNEQFF. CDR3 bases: TGTGCCAGCAGCTTAAGGCTAGCGGAATCCTACAATGAGCAGTTCTTC.

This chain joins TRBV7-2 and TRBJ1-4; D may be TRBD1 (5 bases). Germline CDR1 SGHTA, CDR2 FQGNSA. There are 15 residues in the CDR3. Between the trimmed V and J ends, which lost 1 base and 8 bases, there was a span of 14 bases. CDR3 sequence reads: CASSLEDLRGEKLFF. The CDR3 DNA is TGTGCCAGCAGCTTAGAGGATCTTAGGGGCGAAAAACTGTTTTTT.

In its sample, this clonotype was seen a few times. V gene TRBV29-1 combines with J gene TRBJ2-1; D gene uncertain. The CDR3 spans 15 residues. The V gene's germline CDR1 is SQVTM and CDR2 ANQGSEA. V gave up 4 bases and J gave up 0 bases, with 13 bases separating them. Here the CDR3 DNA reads TGCAGCGTTGCGGACCCCTCGAGCTCCTACAATGAGCAGTTCTTC. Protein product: CSVADPSSSYNEQFF.

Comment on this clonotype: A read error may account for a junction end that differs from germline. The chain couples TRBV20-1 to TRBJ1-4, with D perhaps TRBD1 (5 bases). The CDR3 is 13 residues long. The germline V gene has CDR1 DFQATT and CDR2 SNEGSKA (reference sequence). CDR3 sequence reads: CSLAWRGGEKLFF. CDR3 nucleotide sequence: TGCAGTCTAGCTTGGAGGGGAGGGGAAAAGCTGTTTTTT.

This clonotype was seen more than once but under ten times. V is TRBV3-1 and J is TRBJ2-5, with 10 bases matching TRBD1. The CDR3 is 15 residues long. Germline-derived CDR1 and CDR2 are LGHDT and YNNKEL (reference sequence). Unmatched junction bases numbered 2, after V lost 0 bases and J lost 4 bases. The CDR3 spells CASSQDDRGRETQYF. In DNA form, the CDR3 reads TGTGCCAGCAGCCAAGACGACAGGGGGCGAGAGACCCAGTACTTC.

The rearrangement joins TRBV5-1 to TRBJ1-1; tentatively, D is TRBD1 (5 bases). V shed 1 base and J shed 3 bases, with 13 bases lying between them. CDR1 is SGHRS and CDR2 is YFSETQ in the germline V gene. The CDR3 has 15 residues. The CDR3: CASSLLVQGDTEAFF. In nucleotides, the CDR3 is TGCGCCAGCAGCTTGTTAGTCCAGGGCGACACTGAAGCTTTCTTT.

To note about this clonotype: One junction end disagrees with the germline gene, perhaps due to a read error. CDR3 amino acids: CASSPTGPDGIF. For the CDR3, the DNA is TGTGCCAGCAGCCCTACAGGGCCTGATGGGATCTTC. This chain uses TRBV6-5 with TRBJ2-1; perhaps TRBD1 as D (6 bases). The CDR3 consists of 12 residues. Looked up from germline, CDR1 is MNHEY and CDR2 is SVGAGI.

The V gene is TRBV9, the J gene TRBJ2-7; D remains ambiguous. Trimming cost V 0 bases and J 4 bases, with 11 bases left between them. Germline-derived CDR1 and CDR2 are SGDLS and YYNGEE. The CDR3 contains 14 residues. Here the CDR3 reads CASSVESASYEQYF. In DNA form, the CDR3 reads TGTGCCAGCAGCGTAGAATCGGCATCTTACGAGCAGTACTTC.

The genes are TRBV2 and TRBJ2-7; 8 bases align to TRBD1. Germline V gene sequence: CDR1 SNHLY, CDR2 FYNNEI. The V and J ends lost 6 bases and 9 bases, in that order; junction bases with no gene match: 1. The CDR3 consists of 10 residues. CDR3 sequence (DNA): TGTGCCAGCAGCCAGGGGGCGCAGTACTTC. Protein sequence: CASSQGAQYF.

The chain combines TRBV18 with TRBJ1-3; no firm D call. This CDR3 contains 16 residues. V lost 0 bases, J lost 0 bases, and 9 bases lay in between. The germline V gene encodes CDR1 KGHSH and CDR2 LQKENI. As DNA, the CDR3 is TGTGCCAGCTCACCACCGGCTTCCAGCTCTGGAAACACCATATATTTT. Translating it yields CASSPPASSSGNTIYF.

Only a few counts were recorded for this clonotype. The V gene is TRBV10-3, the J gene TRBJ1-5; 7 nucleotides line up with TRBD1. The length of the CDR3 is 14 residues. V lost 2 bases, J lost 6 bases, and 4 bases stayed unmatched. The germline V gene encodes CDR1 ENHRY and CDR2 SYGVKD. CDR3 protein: CAISEDRDVQPQHF. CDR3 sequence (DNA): TGTGCCATCAGTGAGGACAGGGATGTTCAGCCCCAGCATTTT.

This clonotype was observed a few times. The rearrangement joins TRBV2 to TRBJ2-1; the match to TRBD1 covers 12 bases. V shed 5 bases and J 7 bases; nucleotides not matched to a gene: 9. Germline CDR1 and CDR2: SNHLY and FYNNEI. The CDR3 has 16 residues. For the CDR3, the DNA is TGTGCCAGCAGTCAAGGGACAGGGGGCCCTAAGAATGAGCAGTTCTTC. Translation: CASSQGTGGPKNEQFF.

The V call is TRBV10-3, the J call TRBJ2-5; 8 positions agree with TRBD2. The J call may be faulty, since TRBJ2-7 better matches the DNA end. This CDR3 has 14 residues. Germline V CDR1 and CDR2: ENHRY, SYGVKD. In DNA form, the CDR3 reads TGTGCCATCAGTCTCTCGCGGGGGGCCTACGAGCAGTACTTC. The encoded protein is CAISLSRGAYEQYF.

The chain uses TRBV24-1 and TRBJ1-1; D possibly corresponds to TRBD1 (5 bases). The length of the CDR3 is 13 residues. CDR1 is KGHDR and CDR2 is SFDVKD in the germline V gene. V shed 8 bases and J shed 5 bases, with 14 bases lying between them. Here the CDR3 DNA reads TGTGCCACCAACTCTGGGGCAAATACTGAAGCTTTCTTT. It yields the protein CATNSGANTEAFF.

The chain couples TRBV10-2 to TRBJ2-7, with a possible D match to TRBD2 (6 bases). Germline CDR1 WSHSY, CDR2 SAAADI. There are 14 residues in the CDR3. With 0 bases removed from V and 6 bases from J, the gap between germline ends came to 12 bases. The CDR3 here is CASSESDAGGEQYF. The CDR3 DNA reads TGCGCCAGCAGTGAGTCGGATGCCGGGGGCGAGCAGTACTTC.

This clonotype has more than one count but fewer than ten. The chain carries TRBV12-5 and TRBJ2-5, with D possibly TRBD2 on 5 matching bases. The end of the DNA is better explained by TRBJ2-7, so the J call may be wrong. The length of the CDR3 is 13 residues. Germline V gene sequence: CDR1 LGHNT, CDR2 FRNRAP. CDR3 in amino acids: CASAVTSIYEQYF. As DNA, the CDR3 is TGTGCTAGTGCCGTAACTAGTATCTACGAGCAGTACTTC.

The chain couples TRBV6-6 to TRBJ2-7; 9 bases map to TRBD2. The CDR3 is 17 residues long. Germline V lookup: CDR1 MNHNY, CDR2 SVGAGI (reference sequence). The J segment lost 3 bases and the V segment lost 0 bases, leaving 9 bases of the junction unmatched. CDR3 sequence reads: CASSYSRVAGVYYEQYF. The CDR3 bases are TGTGCCAGCAGTTACTCGAGAGTAGCGGGGGTTTACTACGAGCAGTACTTC.

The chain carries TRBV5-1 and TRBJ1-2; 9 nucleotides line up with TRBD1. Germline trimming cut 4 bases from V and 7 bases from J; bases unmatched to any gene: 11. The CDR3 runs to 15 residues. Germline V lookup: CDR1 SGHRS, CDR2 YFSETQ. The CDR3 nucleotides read TGCGCCAGCAGCCCGGGACAGGGTCCTTCCAGTGGCTACACCTTC. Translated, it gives CASSPGQGPSSGYTF.